These T cell receptor beta chains were read from a single sample in a study of blood T cell repertoires in COVID-19. Repertoires were generated with immunoSEQ multiplex PCR, while TCRdb's copy carries only in-frame clones and drops some. The sample holds about 470,000 clones; around 90% are singletons and the top ten take roughly 0.72%. The sequencing input was PBMCs or T cells enriched from blood (not recorded which). The receptor set was obtained from a woman aged 18 to 35 who had recovered from COVID-19. The CDR3 runs from the conserved cysteine through the conserved F or W. D genes are given only for firm matches. Clone size is shown for a subset of rows, as once, few, many or a class of expanded clone.

abundance: -
d_gene: TRBD1
v_gene: TRBV10-3
j_gene: TRBJ1-1
CDR3aa: CAAGQANTEAFF
CDR3nt: TGTGCCGCGGGACAGGCTAACACTGAAGCTTTCTTT

abundance: -
d_gene: -
v_gene: TRBV7-8
j_gene: TRBJ2-1
CDR3aa: CASSPDNEQFF
CDR3nt: TGTGCCAGCAGCCCCGACAATGAGCAGTTCTTC

abundance: -
d_gene: -
v_gene: TRBV11-2
j_gene: TRBJ2-7
CDR3aa: CASSLRRQDHEQYF
CDR3nt: TGTGCCAGCAGCTTGCGAAGACAGGACCATGAGCAGTACTTC

abundance: -
d_gene: TRBD2
v_gene: TRBV28
j_gene: TRBJ2-3
CDR3aa: CASSVAGTRTDTQYF
CDR3nt: TGTGCCAGCAGTGTAGCGGGGACCCGCACAGATACGCAGTATTTT

abundance: once
d_gene: -
v_gene: TRBV6-1
j_gene: TRBJ2-7
CDR3aa: CASSEKTPSYEQYF
CDR3nt: TGTGCCAGCAGTGAAAAGACACCTTCCTACGAGCAGTACTTC

abundance: -
d_gene: TRBD2
v_gene: TRBV7-9
j_gene: TRBJ2-1
CDR3aa: CASSFVAGALYNEQFF
CDR3nt: TGTGCCAGCAGCTTCGTAGCGGGGGCCCTCTACAATGAGCAGTTCTTC

abundance: few
d_gene: -
v_gene: TRBV3-1/TRBV3-2
j_gene: TRBJ1-2
CDR3aa: CASSQDPDSAGYTF
CDR3nt: TGTGCCAGCAGCCAAGATCCTGACAGCGCTGGCTACACCTTC

abundance: -
d_gene: -
v_gene: TRBV4-1
j_gene: TRBJ2-7
CDR3aa: CASSQDSPSASYEQYF
CDR3nt: TGCGCCAGCAGCCAAGATTCTCCCAGCGCATCCTACGAGCAGTACTTC

abundance: -
d_gene: TRBD2
v_gene: TRBV28
j_gene: TRBJ2-4
CDR3aa: CASSFSELAGIAKNIQYF
CDR3nt: TGTGCCAGCAGTTTTTCGGAACTAGCGGGGATAGCCAAAAACATTCAGTACTTC

abundance: -
d_gene: TRBD1
v_gene: TRBV27
j_gene: TRBJ1-1
CDR3aa: CASSSRQGDTEAFF
CDR3nt: TGTGCCAGCAGTTCAAGACAGGGCGACACTGAAGCTTTCTTT

abundance: -
d_gene: -
v_gene: TRBV14
j_gene: TRBJ1-2
CDR3aa: CASSQGLRGDGYTF
CDR3nt: TGTGCCAGCAGCCAAGGGCTCAGGGGAGATGGCTACACCTTC

abundance: -
d_gene: -
v_gene: TRBV11-2
j_gene: TRBJ1-2
CDR3aa: CASSWAGDNGYTF
CDR3nt: TGTGCCAGCAGCTGGGCAGGGGATAATGGCTACACCTTC

abundance: -
d_gene: TRBD1
v_gene: TRBV7-6
j_gene: TRBJ2-6
CDR3aa: CAIGGGQGLSGANVLTF
CDR3nt: TGTGCCATCGGCGGGGGACAGGGTTTATCTGGGGCCAACGTCCTGACTTTC

abundance: -
d_gene: TRBD2
v_gene: TRBV7-9
j_gene: TRBJ2-3
CDR3aa: CASSPRTSGGKGDTQYF
CDR3nt: TGTGCCAGCAGCCCGCGGACTAGCGGGGGTAAAGGAGATACGCAGTATTTT

abundance: -
d_gene: TRBD1
v_gene: TRBV15
j_gene: TRBJ1-4
CDR3aa: CATSRARRKGGVTLQEKLFF
CDR3nt: TGTGCCACCAGCAGAGCCCGGCGAAAAGGGGGCGTCACTCTGCAGGAAAAACTGTTTTTT

abundance: -
d_gene: TRBD2
v_gene: TRBV3-1/TRBV3-2
j_gene: TRBJ2-7
CDR3aa: CASSIRTRSYEQYF
CDR3nt: TGTGCCAGCAGCATCCGGACTAGGTCCTACGAGCAGTACTTC

abundance: -
d_gene: TRBD1
v_gene: TRBV30
j_gene: TRBJ2-7
CDR3aa: CACPGTGPYEQYF
CDR3nt: TGTGCCTGTCCCGGGACAGGGCCCTACGAGCAGTACTTC

abundance: -
d_gene: -
v_gene: TRBV24-1
j_gene: TRBJ2-1
CDR3aa: CATSGTAGNNEQFF
CDR3nt: TGTGCCACCAGTGGGACAGCGGGGAACAATGAGCAGTTCTTC

abundance: -
d_gene: -
v_gene: TRBV5-8
j_gene: TRBJ1-1
CDR3aa: CASSLGRQGEAFF
CDR3nt: TGTGCCAGCAGCTTGGGACGGCAGGGTGAAGCTTTCTTT

abundance: once
d_gene: TRBD1
v_gene: TRBV11-3
j_gene: TRBJ2-3
CDR3aa: CASSSRTGEDTQYF
CDR3nt: TGTGCCAGCAGCTCAAGGACAGGGGAAGATACGCAGTATTTT

abundance: -
d_gene: -
v_gene: TRBV7-9
j_gene: TRBJ1-3
CDR3aa: CASSLVRSVSGNTIYF
CDR3nt: TGTGCCAGCAGCTTAGTACGGTCCGTCTCTGGAAACACCATATATTTT

abundance: once
d_gene: -
v_gene: TRBV10-3
j_gene: TRBJ2-5
CDR3aa: CATRGAGENKETQYF
CDR3nt: TGTGCCACCCGGGGGGCGGGGGAGAACAAAGAGACCCAGTACTTC

abundance: once
d_gene: -
v_gene: TRBV6-5
j_gene: TRBJ2-3
CDR3aa: CASSYRAGDTQYF
CDR3nt: TGTGCCAGCAGCTACAGGGCAGGGGATACGCAGTATTTT

abundance: -
d_gene: TRBD1
v_gene: TRBV4-1
j_gene: TRBJ1-4
CDR3aa: CASSQGQAARGHEKLFF
CDR3nt: TGCGCCAGCAGCCAAGGTCAAGCCGCCAGGGGGCATGAAAAACTGTTTTTT

abundance: -
d_gene: TRBD1
v_gene: TRBV19
j_gene: TRBJ1-5
CDR3aa: CASRDRGNQPQHF
CDR3nt: TGTGCCAGTAGGGACAGGGGAAATCAGCCCCAGCATTTT

abundance: -
d_gene: -
v_gene: TRBV27
j_gene: TRBJ1-5
CDR3aa: CASRGQGLSPQHF
CDR3nt: TGTGCCAGCAGGGGGCAGGGGCTGTCTCCCCAGCATTTT

abundance: -
d_gene: -
v_gene: TRBV7-2
j_gene: TRBJ2-3
CDR3aa: CASSARDFDSTDTQYF
CDR3nt: TGTGCCAGCAGCGCCCGGGATTTTGATTCCACAGATACGCAGTATTTT

abundance: -
d_gene: TRBD1
v_gene: TRBV5-4
j_gene: TRBJ2-5
CDR3aa: CASSLDREETQYF
CDR3nt: TGTGCCAGCAGCCTGGACAGGGAAGAGACCCAGTACTTC

abundance: -
d_gene: -
v_gene: TRBV5-4
j_gene: TRBJ1-2
CDR3aa: CASSPPVGQLNYGYTF
CDR3nt: TGTGCCAGCAGCCCGCCCGTTGGACAGCTTAACTATGGCTACACCTTC

abundance: few
d_gene: -
v_gene: TRBV7-8
j_gene: TRBJ2-6
CDR3aa: CASDGLRAGANVLTF
CDR3nt: TGTGCCAGCGACGGGTTGAGAGCTGGGGCCAACGTCCTGACTTTC

abundance: -
d_gene: -
v_gene: TRBV4-1
j_gene: TRBJ1-1
CDR3aa: CASSQTGLGTEAFF
CDR3nt: TGCGCCAGCAGCCAAACAGGGTTAGGCACTGAAGCTTTCTTT

abundance: -
d_gene: TRBD1
v_gene: TRBV25-1
j_gene: TRBJ2-5
CDR3aa: CASSERRDRGLQETQYF
CDR3nt: TGTGCCAGCAGTGAACGCCGGGACAGGGGGCTCCAAGAGACCCAGTACTTC

abundance: -
d_gene: -
v_gene: TRBV11-2
j_gene: TRBJ2-2
CDR3aa: CASSFVRPPNTGELFF
CDR3nt: TGTGCCAGCAGCTTCGTCAGGCCCCCGAACACCGGGGAGCTGTTTTTT

abundance: -
d_gene: -
v_gene: TRBV5-4
j_gene: TRBJ1-2
CDR3aa: CASSEDRNYGYTF
CDR3nt: TGTGCCAGCAGCGAGGACAGAAACTATGGCTACACCTTC

abundance: few
d_gene: TRBD1
v_gene: TRBV6-6
j_gene: TRBJ2-3
CDR3aa: CASTVGGITDTQYF
CDR3nt: TGTGCCAGCACGGTAGGGGGCATCACAGATACGCAGTATTTT

abundance: -
d_gene: TRBD1
v_gene: TRBV9
j_gene: TRBJ1-3
CDR3aa: CASSVTGDGSGNTIYF
CDR3nt: TGTGCCAGCAGCGTCACAGGGGACGGCTCTGGAAACACCATATATTTT

abundance: -
d_gene: TRBD1
v_gene: TRBV9
j_gene: TRBJ1-1
CDR3aa: CASSMTGTDTEAFF
CDR3nt: TGTGCCAGCAGCATGACAGGGACTGACACTGAAGCTTTCTTT

abundance: -
d_gene: TRBD1
v_gene: TRBV2
j_gene: TRBJ2-7
CDR3aa: CATRDSSSYEQYF
CDR3nt: TGTGCCACCCGGGACAGTAGCTCCTACGAGCAGTACTTC

abundance: -
d_gene: -
v_gene: TRBV19
j_gene: TRBJ1-1
CDR3aa: CASGLDSPLNTEAFF
CDR3nt: TGTGCCAGTGGGTTGGACAGCCCTCTGAACACTGAAGCTTTCTTT

abundance: -
d_gene: TRBD1
v_gene: TRBV6-6
j_gene: TRBJ2-7
CDR3aa: CASSLRQGGWGGYEQYF
CDR3nt: TGTGCCAGCAGTCTTCGACAGGGTGGTTGGGGTGGATACGAGCAGTACTTC

abundance: -
d_gene: -
v_gene: TRBV9
j_gene: TRBJ2-7
CDR3aa: CASSVGRGTGEQYF
CDR3nt: TGTGCCAGCAGCGTAGGACGGGGGACCGGGGAGCAGTACTTC

abundance: -
d_gene: -
v_gene: TRBV12-3/TRBV12-4
j_gene: TRBJ1-2
CDR3aa: CASSRGHGYTF
CDR3nt: TGTGCCAGCAGTCGGGGACACGGCTACACCTTC

abundance: -
d_gene: -
v_gene: TRBV5-1
j_gene: TRBJ2-7
CDR3aa: CASSLDRELYEQYF
CDR3nt: TGCGCCAGCAGCTTGGACCGGGAGCTTTACGAGCAGTACTTC

abundance: -
d_gene: TRBD1
v_gene: TRBV4-1
j_gene: TRBJ1-4
CDR3aa: CASSTRTGVREKLFF
CDR3nt: TGCGCCAGCAGCACCCGGACAGGGGTGAGAGAAAAACTGTTTTTT

abundance: -
d_gene: TRBD2
v_gene: TRBV13
j_gene: TRBJ2-7
CDR3aa: CASSPGLAGVYEQYF
CDR3nt: TGTGCCAGCAGCCCCGGACTAGCGGGGGTCTACGAGCAGTACTTC

abundance: -
d_gene: -
v_gene: TRBV10-3
j_gene: TRBJ1-2
CDR3aa: CAIRDSSYGYTF
CDR3nt: TGTGCCATCAGGGACTCCAGCTATGGCTACACCTTC

abundance: -
d_gene: -
v_gene: TRBV6-5
j_gene: TRBJ2-5
CDR3aa: CASRGGLGGETQYF
CDR3nt: TGTGCCAGCAGAGGAGGACTCGGAGGGGAGACCCAGTACTTC

abundance: -
d_gene: -
v_gene: TRBV9
j_gene: TRBJ2-2
CDR3aa: CASSVGGLKTGELFF
CDR3nt: TGTGCCAGCAGCGTGGGGGGGCTTAAGACCGGGGAGCTGTTTTTT

abundance: -
d_gene: -
v_gene: TRBV29-1
j_gene: TRBJ1-2
CDR3aa: CSVGEGHYGYTF
CDR3nt: TGCAGCGTTGGGGAGGGACACTATGGCTACACCTTC

abundance: once
d_gene: -
v_gene: TRBV30
j_gene: TRBJ1-3
CDR3aa: CAWSKTASGNTIYF
CDR3nt: TGTGCCTGGAGTAAGACAGCCTCTGGAAACACCATATATTTT

abundance: -
d_gene: TRBD1
v_gene: TRBV24-1
j_gene: TRBJ1-2
CDR3aa: CATSDAQGTYGYTF
CDR3nt: TGTGCCACCAGTGACGCACAGGGGACGTATGGCTACACCTTC

abundance: once
d_gene: -
v_gene: TRBV11-3
j_gene: TRBJ2-3
CDR3aa: CASSARGNPDTQYF
CDR3nt: TGTGCCAGCAGCGCCCGAGGGAACCCAGATACGCAGTATTTT

abundance: -
d_gene: -
v_gene: TRBV19
j_gene: TRBJ1-5
CDR3aa: CASDYGGVNQPQHF
CDR3nt: TGTGCCAGTGACTATGGCGGGGTCAATCAGCCCCAGCATTTT

abundance: -
d_gene: TRBD2
v_gene: TRBV5-1
j_gene: TRBJ2-5
CDR3aa: CASSLSRGEETQYF
CDR3nt: TGCGCCAGCAGCTTGAGCCGGGGGGAAGAGACCCAGTACTTC

abundance: -
d_gene: TRBD1
v_gene: TRBV19
j_gene: TRBJ2-5
CDR3aa: CASSMSTGGGETQYF
CDR3nt: TGTGCCAGTAGTATGTCAACAGGGGGCGGAGAGACCCAGTACTTC

abundance: -
d_gene: -
v_gene: TRBV18
j_gene: TRBJ1-1
CDR3aa: CASSVQGHTEAFF
CDR3nt: TGTGCCAGCTCAGTTCAGGGCCACACTGAAGCTTTCTTT

abundance: -
d_gene: TRBD1
v_gene: TRBV7-9
j_gene: TRBJ2-7
CDR3aa: CASSSRTGADEQYF
CDR3nt: TGTGCCAGCAGCTCCCGGACAGGGGCCGACGAGCAGTACTTC

abundance: -
d_gene: TRBD1
v_gene: TRBV30
j_gene: TRBJ1-6
CDR3aa: CAWRAWDRVTDNSPLHF
CDR3nt: TGTGCCTGGAGGGCCTGGGACAGGGTAACGGATAATTCACCCCTCCACTTT

abundance: once
d_gene: -
v_gene: TRBV27
j_gene: TRBJ2-2
CDR3aa: CASREGGDTGELFF
CDR3nt: TGTGCCAGCAGGGAGGGCGGCGACACCGGGGAGCTGTTTTTT